The sequence of this T cell receptor (beta chain) was determined in a study of shared clonotypes between healthy human individuals. Background on the study: A donor's plate count was three for CD4 naive and three for CD4 memory; CD8 naive had two and CD8 memory one.

Germline loops: CDR1 SQVTM, CDR2 ANQGSEA. Trimming left V 7 bases short and J 9 bases short, with 13 bases between. CDR3 size: 11 residues. Division of CD4+ cells produced a CD45RA+ naive subset and a CD45RA-negative memory subset. Clones were sequenced by immunoSEQ multiplex PCR, and TCRdb holds only the in-frame ones, with some missing. This table holds roughly 1.4 million clones, approximately 98.5% found once. The V call is TRBV29-1, the J call TRBJ2-1; D ambiguous. The receptor was isolated from a man in his thirties or forties in good health. The sequenced sample was naive CD4+ T cells sorted from blood. The subset is: CD45RA+ positively selected. In nucleotides, the CDR3 is TGCAGCGGGGTCAGAGCCGGTGAGCAGTTCTTC. It codes for CSGVRAGEQFF.